A selection of T cell receptor beta chains follows, all from one sample in a study of T-cell reconstitution after alpha-beta-depleted transplantation in children. TCRdb passed the PCR reads through MiXCR, listing each CDR3 protein once. Of about 98,000 distinct CDR3 sequences listed, over 6% are singletons. This material consisted of PBMCs, taken before TCRalphabeta/CD19-depleted stem cell transplant. Receptors originate from a boy aged 2-15 years with acute lymphoblastic leukemia, due to receive a stem cell transplant. CDR3s include the opening cysteine and the closing phenylalanine or tryptophan. A D gene is named only where the DNA matches it firmly. Size tells how often a clone was seen (once, few, many) or the class of an expanded clone, and some rows leave it out.

size,J,D,V,DNA,CDR3
few,TRBJ1-2,TRBD1,TRBV27,TGTGCCAGCAGTTCAAACAGGGGGCCGAACTATGGCTACACCTTC,CASSSNRGPNYGYTF
many,TRBJ1-1,NA,TRBV28,TGTGCCAGCCGGGGGATAAACACTGAAGCTTTCTTT,CASRGINTEAFF
many,TRBJ2-1,TRBD1,TRBV7-9,TGTGCCAGCAGCCCTCGTACAGGGGCAAACAATGAGCAGTTCTTC,CASSPRTGANNEQFF
few,TRBJ2-3,NA,TRBV6-1,TGTGCCAGCAGCCTACAGGGTGAAGGGACAGATACGCAGTATTTT,CASSLQGEGTDTQYF
NA,TRBJ2-7,TRBD2,TRBV18,TGTGCCAGCTCACCATTGACTAGCGGGGGGCACCGGGCGGGCGAGCAGTACTTC,CASSPLTSGGHRAGEQYF
NA,TRBJ2-3,NA,TRBV13,TGTGCCAGCAGCTCAACAGGGGAGGGCACAGATACGCAGTATTTT,CASSSTGEGTDTQYF
few,TRBJ2-3,TRBD2,TRBV7-9,TGTGCCAGCAGCCCTTATGGGGGGGTTTCAGATACGCAGTATTTT,CASSPYGGVSDTQYF
many,TRBJ2-1,NA,TRBV27,TGTGCCAGCAGGCCCCCGGGGCTTAGGCCCTACAATGAGCAGTTCTTC,CASRPPGLRPYNEQFF
few,TRBJ2-5,TRBD1,TRBV20-1,TGCAGTGCTACCCCTCCCGGCAGGGGGCGTCAAGAGACCCAGTACTTC,CSATPPGRGRQETQYF
many,TRBJ1-5,NA,TRBV7-2,TGTGCCAGCAGCCGGGTGGGGGGACGGTTTAGCAATCAGCCCCAGCATTTT,CASSRVGGRFSNQPQHF
many,TRBJ1-4,NA,TRBV4-3,TGCGCCAGCAGCCAAGTCGGGACGGAGGGTAATGAAAAACTGTTTTTT,CASSQVGTEGNEKLFF
few,TRBJ1-1,NA,TRBV19,TGTGCCAGTAGAGGTAGAGGGTCCACTGAAGCTTTCTTT,CASRGRGSTEAFF
many,TRBJ2-5,NA,TRBV7-3,TGTGCCAGCAGCTTAAGAGGCGGGGAGACCCAGTACTTC,CASSLRGGETQYF
many,TRBJ2-3,NA,TRBV12-3/TRBV12-4,TGTGCCAGCAGTCCACTAGGAGCGGATACGCAGTATTTT,CASSPLGADTQYF
NA,TRBJ2-1,TRBD2,TRBV20-1,TGCAGTGCTAGAGCCCCGTCGGGGCGGGGGGGAAACAATGAGCAGTTCTTC,CSARAPSGRGGNNEQFF
few,TRBJ2-7,NA,TRBV19,TGTGCCAGTAGTGAGAGACACGAGCAGTACTTC,CASSERHEQYF
many,TRBJ2-7,NA,TRBV6-1,TGCGCAACCAACGCGGGGGCGCAGTACTTC,CATNAGAQYF
many,TRBJ1-1,TRBD1,TRBV6-1,TGTGCCAGCAGTGGATCGACAGGGAGGGGCACTGAAGCTTTCTTT,CASSGSTGRGTEAFF
NA,TRBJ2-1,NA,TRBV19,TGTGCCAGTAGCCCCAGCGGAGGGACCTTTTACAATGAGCAGTTCTTC,CASSPSGGTFYNEQFF
many,TRBJ2-7,NA,TRBV7-2,TGTGCCAGCAGCTTAGAAGGGGGGGTCCGGTCCTACGAGCAGTACTTC,CASSLEGGVRSYEQYF
many,TRBJ2-7,NA,TRBV27,TGTGCCAGCAGTTTATCCCTTAGACTCTACGAGCAGTACTTC,CASSLSLRLYEQYF
many,TRBJ2-3,NA,TRBV7-8,TGTGCCAGCAGCTTACTCGAAGCGGATACGCAGTATTTT,CASSLLEADTQYF
many,TRBJ1-4,NA,TRBV20-1,TGCAGTGCCAGACTCTATGCAACTAATGAAAAACTGTTTTTT,CSARLYATNEKLFF
many,TRBJ2-2,TRBD2,TRBV12-3/TRBV12-4,TGTGCCAGCAGTTTCCCCGGGAGGGCACACATCAAACCCACCGGGGAGCTGTTTTTT,CASSFPGRAHIKPTGELFF
many,TRBJ2-2,TRBD1,TRBV5-1,TGCGCCAGCAGCTTGGGGCCAGGGGGCACCGGGGAGCTGTTTTTT,CASSLGPGGTGELFF
NA,TRBJ1-6,NA,TRBV6-5,TGTGCCAGCAGTCTACAGGGAGGTAATTCCCCCCTCCACTTT,CASSLQGGNSPLHF
NA,TRBJ2-3,TRBD2,TRBV4-2,TGTGCCAGCAGCCAGGGCTCAGCGGGGGCGGGAGATACGCAGTATTTT,CASSQGSAGAGDTQYF
NA,TRBJ1-2,NA,TRBV19,TGTGCCAGTAGAGCGAACGAAGGGCATTCCTATGGCTACACCTTC,CASRANEGHSYGYTF
many,TRBJ2-1,TRBD1,TRBV6-1,TGTGCCAGCAGGCCTGACAGGGTCGGGGTCATCGATGAGCAGTTCTTC,CASRPDRVGVIDEQFF
many,TRBJ2-1,TRBD2,TRBV7-3,TGTGCCAGCAGCTCGACTAGCGGGGGGGCCAATGAGCAGTTCTTC,CASSSTSGGANEQFF
NA,TRBJ2-5,NA,TRBV20-1,TGCAGTGCTAGGGTTAGCAAGGGGGAGACCCAGTACTTC,CSARVSKGETQYF